Listed below are T cell receptor beta chains from one sample, sequenced in a study of somatic mutations in cytotoxic T cells in rheumatoid arthritis. The data were produced by immunoSEQ multiplex PCR, yet TCRdb's version contains in-frame clones alone and is incomplete. The sample has approximately 21,000 clones; 80% to 90% are singletons. Sequenced input: CD8+ T cells sorted from blood. The receptors were gathered from an adult with rheumatoid arthritis. Each CDR3 is given with its conserved first and last residue. Fields, in order: CDR3 DNA, CDR3 protein, V gene, J gene, clone size, D gene. The D gene is left open where the match is weak. Clone size is given for some rows only: seen once, a few or many times, or a class if the clone is expanded.

TGTGCCAGCAGTTCAAGAATAATAGCGGGGGGAGCCGAGCAGTACTTC	CASSSRIIAGGAEQYF	TRBV27	TRBJ2-7	.	TRBD2
TGTGCCAGCAGTATCCTAGGGACAGCTCCAGGGACCCTCCACTTT	CASSILGTAPGTLHF	TRBV27	TRBJ1-6	.	TRBD1
TGCGCCAGCCTAAGGGATGGGGCAGATACGCAGTATTTT	CASLRDGADTQYF	TRBV5-1	TRBJ2-3	.	.
TGTGCTAGTGGTTTCGGCCTTGGGGCCAATGAGCAGTTCTTC	CASGFGLGANEQFF	TRBV12-5	TRBJ2-1	.	.
TGTGCCAGCAGCGCCGGAACCTGGTCTAATGAAAAACTGTTTTTT	CASSAGTWSNEKLFF	TRBV9	TRBJ1-4	once	.
TGTGCCAGTAGGAGCGGGCCGGGAGGTATCACTGAAGCTTTCTTT	CASRSGPGGITEAFF	TRBV19	TRBJ1-1	.	.
TGCGCCAGCAGCCAAGCCGGGGGGAAAAAACTGTTTTTT	CASSQAGGKKLFF	TRBV4-1	TRBJ1-4	.	.
TGTGCCAGCAGCCGGGACACCCCCGGAGAGCAGTACTTC	CASSRDTPGEQYF	TRBV6-6	TRBJ2-7	once	.
TGTGCCAGCAGTTATAGGGTCTCCTACAATGAGCAGTTCTTC	CASSYRVSYNEQFF	TRBV28	TRBJ2-1	.	.
TGCGCCAGCAGCCCTCAAGGTAGCGGGGGAGGGGGCCATGGGTACAATGAGCAGTTCTTC	CASSPQGSGGGGHGYNEQFF	TRBV4-1	TRBJ2-1	few	TRBD2
TGTGCCAGTAGTATTAGTGGACAGGGGGCTGACATTCAGTACTTC	CASSISGQGADIQYF	TRBV19	TRBJ2-4	once	TRBD1
TGTGCCAGCTCACCGGGCGATCGGGACAGGGGATTTCGGAAAGACTGGAACACTGAAGCTTTCTTT	CASSPGDRDRGFRKDWNTEAFF	TRBV18	TRBJ1-1	.	TRBD1
TGTGCCAGCAGTGACCCTGACGTGGCGTCGGTAGGGCAGTACTTC	CASSDPDVASVGQYF	TRBV2	TRBJ2-7	.	.
TGTGCCAGCAGCTTAGTTTTCGGTACAGACAATGAGCAGTTCTTC	CASSLVFGTDNEQFF	TRBV11-2	TRBJ2-1	.	.
TGTGCCAGCAGTTATTCAAAACAGAACACTGAAGCTTTCTTT	CASSYSKQNTEAFF	TRBV6-6	TRBJ1-1	.	.
TGTGCCAGCAGCCAGGGACTAGCGGGGGGGTACGAGCAGTACTTC	CASSQGLAGGYEQYF	TRBV4-2	TRBJ2-7	.	TRBD2
TGTGCCAGCACCCCAAGGAGACTAGCATACAATGAGCAGTTCTTC	CASTPRRLAYNEQFF	TRBV28	TRBJ2-1	.	TRBD2
TGCAGCGTGGCACCGATGAACACTGAAGCTTTCTTT	CSVAPMNTEAFF	TRBV29-1	TRBJ1-1	.	.
TGTGCCAGCAGCTTAACCTACAATGAGCAGTTCTTC	CASSLTYNEQFF	TRBV7-6	TRBJ2-1	.	.
TGTGCCAGCAGGTATATTACAGACTACGAGCAGTACTTC	CASRYITDYEQYF	TRBV27	TRBJ2-7	.	.
TGTGCCAGCAGTTTATCGAGGCCTAGCGGGTTACCCTACAATGAGCAGTTCTTC	CASSLSRPSGLPYNEQFF	TRBV27	TRBJ2-1	.	TRBD2
TGTGCCAGCAGCTTGGGGGGAGTCGAGCAGTACTTC	CASSLGGVEQYF	TRBV13	TRBJ2-7	.	.
TGTGCCAGCAGCTTCGGGGGGGCCTACAATGAGCAGTTCTTC	CASSFGGAYNEQFF	TRBV5-4	TRBJ2-1	.	TRBD2
TGCGCCAGCAGCCAAGCGCTCAGTTGGGTCACAGATACGCAGTATTTT	CASSQALSWVTDTQYF	TRBV4-1	TRBJ2-3	.	.
TGTGCCAGTAGCCCGACAGGTTCCTCTGGCTACACCTTC	CASSPTGSSGYTF	TRBV19	TRBJ1-2	.	.
TGTGCCAGCACCCCTACGGCGCACGACGCCGCTTACGAGCAGTACTTC	CASTPTAHDAAYEQYF	TRBV6-6	TRBJ2-7	.	.
TGTGCCAGCAGCTTAGTCGGTGGGGCGGGGGCCTATAATTCACCCCTCCACTTT	CASSLVGGAGAYNSPLHF	TRBV7-2	TRBJ1-6	.	.
TGCGCCAGCAGCCAAGTGAGGGGGCTACTCAATCAGCCCCAGCATTTT	CASSQVRGLLNQPQHF	TRBV4-1	TRBJ1-5	.	TRBD1
TGTGCCAGCAGCTTACATGGGACGTCTGAAGCTTTCTTT	CASSLHGTSEAFF	TRBV7-6	TRBJ1-1	.	.
TGTGCCAGCATGTCGAGCAGGGGGGGTTCTGGGCCCCAGCATTTT	CASMSSRGGSGPQHF	TRBV6-1	TRBJ1-5	once	TRBD1
TGTGCCAGCAGACCGGGACTAGCGGGGGAGACCCAGTACTTC	CASRPGLAGETQYF	TRBV27	TRBJ2-5	.	TRBD2
TGCGCCAGCCGATCACAGGGACTTAACACTGAAGCTTTCTTT	CASRSQGLNTEAFF	TRBV5-1	TRBJ1-1	.	.
TGTGCCAGCAGTCCGCCCGGGGTTAATTCACCCCTCCACTTT	CASSPPGVNSPLHF	TRBV6-6	TRBJ1-6	.	.
TGTGCCATCCTCATTCCGGGACAGGGTACTAACGAGCAGTACTTC	CAILIPGQGTNEQYF	TRBV10-3	TRBJ2-7	.	TRBD1
TGTGCCAGCCTTGAACAGGGCTCTTACTCCTACGAGCAGTACTTC	CASLEQGSYSYEQYF	TRBV2	TRBJ2-7	once	.
TGTGCCAGCAGTTACTCGGAGGGCTACGAGCAGTACTTC	CASSYSEGYEQYF	TRBV6-6	TRBJ2-7	.	.
TGTGCCAGCAGTGAATCGGGGACCAACAATGAGCAGTTCTTC	CASSESGTNNEQFF	TRBV2	TRBJ2-1	once	.
TGTGCCAGCAGCAACAACAGGGGTAGGAACTATGGCTACACCTTC	CASSNNRGRNYGYTF	TRBV13	TRBJ1-2	few	TRBD1
TGTGCCAGCAGTGAATGGGGGGGCTCCTACAATGAGCAGTTCTTC	CASSEWGGSYNEQFF	TRBV6-1	TRBJ2-1	.	TRBD2
TGTGCCAGTAAAGGGGGGAATTTT	CASKGGNF	TRBV7-7	TRBJ2-3	.	.
TGCGCCAGCAGGACACCCATGAACACTGAAGCTTTCTTT	CASRTPMNTEAFF	TRBV4-1	TRBJ1-1	.	.
TGTGCCAGCAGCTTAGTGTTTGTTGGGACATATGGCTACACCTTC	CASSLVFVGTYGYTF	TRBV7-9	TRBJ1-2	.	.
TGTGCCAGTAGTAATTCCTACGAGCAGTACTTC	CASSNSYEQYF	TRBV19	TRBJ2-7	.	.
TGTGCCAGCAGCCCCCGGACAGGGAAGAGCACCGGGGAGCTGTTTTTT	CASSPRTGKSTGELFF	TRBV7-9	TRBJ2-2	.	TRBD1
TGTGCCAGCAGTTTTTACAGTCACCATGAGCAGTTCTTC	CASSFYSHHEQFF	TRBV6-6	TRBJ2-1	.	.
TGTGCCAGCAGCCGCAGGGTGTGGGAAAAACTGTTTTTT	CASSRRVWEKLFF	TRBV7-6	TRBJ1-4	.	.
TGTGCCAGCAGTGACGCCCGGGGACAGGGACTAATCGAGTGGGAGCAGTTCTTC	CASSDARGQGLIEWEQFF	TRBV6-4	TRBJ2-1	.	TRBD1
TGTGCCAGCAGCTCCCCTGCGGGAATGCCGCGCCGTGTGAATGAGCAGTTCTTC	CASSSPAGMPRRVNEQFF	TRBV7-9	TRBJ2-1	.	.
TGTGCCAGCAGCAAACCCCGCAGGGGAGAAGGCTACACCTTC	CASSKPRRGEGYTF	TRBV21-1	TRBJ1-2	.	.
TGCGCCAGCAGCTTGTACGGGGCCGAACCCGACAGGGGGCTGGGCACTGAAGCTTTCTTT	CASSLYGAEPDRGLGTEAFF	TRBV5-1	TRBJ1-1	.	TRBD1
TGCGCCAGCAGCTTGACACTAGCGGGGGGCCCGAATGAGCAGTTCTTC	CASSLTLAGGPNEQFF	TRBV5-1	TRBJ2-1	.	TRBD2
TGTGCCATCAGTGCGAAGGGACTAGCGGGGGGGAGAGATACGCAGTATTTT	CAISAKGLAGGRDTQYF	TRBV10-3	TRBJ2-3	.	TRBD2
TGTGCCAGCAGTGAAGGGTGGGTGGTTGGTCAAGAGACCCAGTACTTC	CASSEGWVVGQETQYF	TRBV6-1	TRBJ2-5	.	.
TGTGCCAGCAGCCTCTCAACAGGGGGCGAGGTCGGAGAGACCCAGTACTTC	CASSLSTGGEVGETQYF	TRBV5-5	TRBJ2-5	.	TRBD1
TGCGCCAGCAGCCCTAGAACCGGTATCACTGAAGCTTTCTTT	CASSPRTGITEAFF	TRBV5-1	TRBJ1-1	.	.
TGTGCCAGCAGCCCGGGGACTAGCGGGGGGGATCTCACAGATACGCAGTATTTT	CASSPGTSGGDLTDTQYF	TRBV7-3	TRBJ2-3	.	TRBD2
TGTGCCAGCCGGGGCCCCCTAAACTATGGCTACACCTTC	CASRGPLNYGYTF	TRBV7-9	TRBJ1-2	.	.
TGTGCCACCAGCATAAGCCAGGGGCCTTCGGAAAAACTGTTTTTT	CATSISQGPSEKLFF	TRBV15	TRBJ1-4	.	.
TGTGCCAGCAGCTTGACAGGGGGCGGTCATGACGAGCAGTACTTC	CASSLTGGGHDEQYF	TRBV9	TRBJ2-7	once	TRBD1
TGCAGCGGCGTAGGCAGGGGCACCGGGGAGCTGTTTTTT	CSGVGRGTGELFF	TRBV29-1	TRBJ2-2	once	.